The next 14 T cell receptor beta chains were all read from a single sample in a study of T-cell reconstitution after alpha-beta-depleted transplantation in children. As it was prepared, the TCRbeta library received unique molecular identifiers. TCRdb reanalysed the PCR reads using MiXCR and keeps one entry per CDR3 protein. This table has approximately 390,000 distinct CDR3 sequences, approximately 11% appearing once. Specimen: PBMCs from the stem cell graft donor, collected from the stem cell graft. The receptors shown here come from a human donor who donated a stem cell graft to a child with acute myeloid leukemia.

This clonotype was recorded a few times. V is TRBV12-3 or TRBV12-4 and J is TRBJ1-5; no definite D call. The V and J ends lost 1 base and 2 bases respectively, with 12 bases between them. The CDR3 spans 16 residues. The CDR3 region has the DNA TGTGCCAGCAGTTTAGTGGGAGCCAGAGGCAATCAGCCCCAGCATTTT. Amino acid sequence: CASSLVGARGNQPQHF.

In its sample, this clonotype was seen many times. V and J are TRBV5-1 and TRBJ2-5; D is perhaps TRBD1 (5 bases). The ends were cut back, 3 bases at V and 1 base at J, with 22 bases in the middle. Germline V gene sequence: CDR1 SGHRS, CDR2 YFSETQ. The CDR3 contains 18 residues. The CDR3 DNA reads as TGCGCCAGCAGCTCGCCGCCGAAACAGGTGATTGGCCAAGAGACCCAGTACTTC. Amino acid sequence: CASSSPPKQVIGQETQYF.

This clonotype has just a few counts. The chain combines TRBV9 with TRBJ1-2; D might be TRBD1 (5 bases). The length of the CDR3 is 12 residues. The V gene lost 7 bases and the J gene lost 6 bases, with 13 bases spanning the gap. The germline CDR1 and CDR2 sequences are SGDLS and YYNGEE. CDR3 in amino acids: CASSGTPHGYTF. The DNA of the CDR3 is TGTGCCAGCTCCGGGACTCCCCATGGCTACACCTTC.

In its sample, this clonotype was seen a few times. This chain uses TRBV12-3 or TRBV12-4 with TRBJ2-7; 11 bases fit TRBD1. V shed 6 bases and J 13 bases; nucleotides not matched to a gene: 8. The CDR3 is 12 residues long. In nucleotides, the CDR3 is TGTGCCAGCAGCGGACAGGGGGCGAGGGTATACGTC. It specifies CASSGQGARVYV.

This clonotype has at least ten counts. This chain uses TRBV29-1 with TRBJ2-5, with no clear D. Germline V CDR1 and CDR2: SQVTM, ANQGSEA. This CDR3 contains 14 residues. Between the trimmed V and J ends, which lost 4 bases and 3 bases, there was a span of 15 bases. The CDR3 loop is CSVASKQMEETQYF. The DNA of the CDR3 is TGCAGCGTTGCCTCGAAACAGATGGAAGAGACCCAGTACTTC.

J is TRBJ1-1 and V is TRBV20-1, with D possibly matching TRBD1 (6 bases). Germline-derived CDR1 and CDR2 are DFQATT and SNEGSKA (reference sequence). Trimming removed 2 bases from V and 0 bases from J, with 25 bases in between. The CDR3 loop spans 19 amino acids. The CDR3 coding sequence is TGCAGTGCTAGACCTCCCCGGCGGGACATCTATGAAGTGAACACTGAAGCTTTCTTT. This translates into CSARPPRRDIYEVNTEAFF.

Here the CDR3 DNA reads TGCAGTGCCACGATAGTGGGAGTAGCCAAAAACATTCAGTACTTC. This gives the protein CSATIVGVAKNIQYF. V usage is TRBV20-1 and J usage is TRBJ2-4; D possibly corresponds to TRBD2 (5 bases). The V gene lost 6 bases and the J gene lost 0 bases, with 15 bases spanning the gap. The CDR3 length is 15 residues. Germline-derived CDR1 and CDR2 are DFQATT and SNEGSKA (reference sequence).

This clonotype came up a few times. The J gene is TRBJ2-2, the V gene TRBV19, with D possibly TRBD2 on 6 matching bases. The CDR3 is made up of 16 amino acids. CDR1 LNHDA and CDR2 SQIVND come from the germline V gene (reference sequence). V was trimmed by 2 bases and J by 9 bases, leaving 19 bases between them. CDR3 in amino acids: CASSIRMLASSWELFF. For the CDR3, the DNA is TGTGCCAGTAGTATAAGGATGCTAGCGAGTAGCTGGGAGCTGTTTTTT.

The table lists this clonotype with many counts. The chain combines TRBV9 with TRBJ1-5, with D perhaps TRBD1 (5 bases). Trimming stripped 4 bases from V and 5 bases from J, with 16 bases between. This CDR3 is built from 15 residues. Per the germline V gene, CDR1 is SGDLS and CDR2 is YYNGEE. This CDR3 is CASSPRSGQDQPQHF. The CDR3, as DNA: TGTGCCAGCAGCCCCCGGTCAGGGCAAGATCAGCCCCAGCATTTT. The complete variable domain, with remaining parts taken from reference TRBV9 and TRBJ1-5, reads DSGVTQTPKHLITATGQRVTLRCSPRSGDLSVYWYQQSLDQGLQFLIQYYNGEERAKGNILERFSAQQFPDLHSELNLSSLELGDSALYFCASSPRSGQDQPQHFGDGTRLSIL.

The V and J genes are TRBV25-1 and TRBJ2-2, with D possibly matching TRBD2 (5 bases). The V end was cut by 4 bases, the J end by 6 bases, with 9 bases between. This CDR3 comprises 13 residues. Germline lookup yields CDR1 MGHDK and CDR2 SYGVNS. The CDR3 DNA follows: TGTGCCAGCAGTGCCCCCGGGGCCGGGGAGCTGTTTTTT. Its translation is CASSAPGAGELFF. Drawing the rest from reference TRBV25-1 and TRBJ2-2, the complete variable domain is EADIYQTPRYLVIGTGKKITLECSQTMGHDKMYWYQQDPGMELHLIHYSYGVNSTEKGDLSSESTVSRIRTEHFPLTLESARPSHTSQYLCASSAPGAGELFFGEGSRLTVL.

Many counts were recorded for this clonotype. The chain employs TRBV5-1 and TRBJ2-1; 11 bases line up with TRBD1. This CDR3 is built from 15 residues. Germline assignment: CDR1 SGHRS and CDR2 YFSETQ. V lost 3 bases, J lost 8 bases, and 7 bases stayed unmatched. CDR3 protein: CASSSDWTGGDEQFF. The DNA of the CDR3 is TGCGCCAGCAGCTCGGACTGGACAGGGGGCGATGAGCAGTTCTTC.

This clonotype occurred a few times. The V gene is TRBV28, the J gene TRBJ2-7; 9 positions match TRBD1. The CDR3 sequence is 15 residues long. The V gene end was trimmed by 5 bases and the J gene end by 3 bases; junction bases not matched to a gene: 8. The germline gives CDR1 MDHEN, CDR2 SYDVKM. The CDR3 spells CASSLSGQGLYEQYV. In DNA, the CDR3 is TGTGCCAGCAGTCTATCTGGACAGGGGCTCTACGAGCAGTACGTC.

The chain has TRBV4-2 and TRBJ2-3, with D possibly being TRBD1 or TRBD2 (5 bases each). This CDR3 has 16 residues. V lost 0 bases and J 2 bases, leaving 12 bases between the germline ends. The germline gives CDR1 LGHNA, CDR2 YNFKEQ. The CDR3 sequence: CASSQEEGTVTDTQYF. As DNA, the CDR3 is TGTGCCAGCAGCCAAGAGGAAGGGACGGTCACAGATACGCAGTATTTT.

The chain carries TRBV15 and TRBJ2-5; D gene ambiguous. Germline V lookup: CDR1 LNHNV, CDR2 YYDKDF (reference sequence). The CDR3 contains 12 residues. Trimming stripped 0 bases from V and 5 bases from J, with 4 bases between. The CDR3 protein is CATSRERETQYF. CDR3 DNA sequence: TGTGCCACCAGCAGAGAGAGGGAGACCCAGTACTTC.